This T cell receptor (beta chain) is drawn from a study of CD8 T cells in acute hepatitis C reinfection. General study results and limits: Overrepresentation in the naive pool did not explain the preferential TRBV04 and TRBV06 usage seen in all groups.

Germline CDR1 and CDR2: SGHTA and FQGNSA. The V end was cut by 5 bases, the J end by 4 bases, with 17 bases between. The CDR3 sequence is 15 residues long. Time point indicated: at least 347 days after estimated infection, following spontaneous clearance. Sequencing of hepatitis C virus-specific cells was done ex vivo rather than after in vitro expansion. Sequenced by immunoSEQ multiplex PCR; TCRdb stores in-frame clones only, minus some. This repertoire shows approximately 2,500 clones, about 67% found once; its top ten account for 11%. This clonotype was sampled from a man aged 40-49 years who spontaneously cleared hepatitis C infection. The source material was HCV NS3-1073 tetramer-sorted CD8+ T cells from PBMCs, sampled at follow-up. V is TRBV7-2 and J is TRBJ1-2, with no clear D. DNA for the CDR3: TGTGCCAGCAGCCCCGACTCGGGCAGCATCTATGGCTACACCTTC. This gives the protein CASSPDSGSIYGYTF.